This T cell receptor beta chain was sequenced in a study of response to subunit inactivated influenza vaccine. Study-level points and caveats: There was a suggestion from the authors that each seasonal influenza vaccination recruits few new T cells.

CDR1 SGHNT and CDR2 YYREEE come from the germline V gene (reference sequence). Germline trimming cut 4 bases from V and 5 bases from J; bases unmatched to any gene: 8. The CDR3 is 16 residues long. TCRdb processed the RT-PCR reads anew with MiXCR; each CDR3 protein has one entry. The profile shows about 650,000 distinct CDR3 sequences, around 15% of them singletons. This clonotype was detected only a few times. What it binds is not known. The sequence derives from a man aged 45-60 years who received an inactivated influenza vaccine. V is TRBV5-4 and J is TRBJ2-2; 10 bases align to TRBD1. The specimen was PBMCs from blood, collected around 15 days before vaccination. The CDR3 region is CASSRQGARGTGELFF. The CDR3 DNA sequence: TGTGCCAGCAGCAGACAGGGGGCACGAGGAACCGGGGAGCTGTTTTTT.